The rows below give T cell receptor beta chains drawn from one sample of a study of human T cells and chemical hapten exposure. TCRdb reanalysed the RACE reads using MiXCR and keeps one entry per CDR3 protein. Of approximately 44,000 distinct CDR3 sequences in the sample, 3.5% to 5% are singletons; the top ten hold 5.8%. The sequencing input was whole blood. The receptor source for this set is a human donor in good health. Some clones in this sample may be carry-over from other donors' samples. CDR3s leave out the opening cysteine and the closing phenylalanine or tryptophan. The order of the fields is clone size, V gene, J gene, D gene, CDR3 protein. D genes are given only for firm matches. Clone size is given for some rows only: seen once, a few or many times, or a class if the clone is expanded.

>many|TRBV6-1|TRBJ2-7|TRBD2
ASSLAGAYEQY
>NA|TRBV12-3/TRBV12-4|TRBJ2-7|NA
ASSSRWTLSYEQY
>many|TRBV27|TRBJ2-3|TRBD1
ASGQGRQDTQY
>many|TRBV2|TRBJ1-5|NA
ASSPGASNQPQH
>few|TRBV7-8|TRBJ1-4|NA
ASSLTGPPRGIVCEKLF
>NA|TRBV28|TRBJ2-7|TRBD2
ATVLMRGRTHEQY
>many|TRBV18|TRBJ2-1|TRBD1
ASSPPGTGVYNEQF
>NA|TRBV23-1|TRBJ2-1|TRBD2
ASRRTSGRIDEQF
>NA|TRBV5-4|TRBJ2-5|NA
ASTLGIHQETQY
>many|TRBV7-9|TRBJ2-7|NA
ASSLALPGSYEQY
>NA|TRBV29-1|TRBJ2-1|NA
SVGYFNEQF
>few|TRBV30|TRBJ2-1|NA
AWSGSYGEQF
>NA|TRBV20-1|TRBJ2-7|TRBD2
SARSTSGYHYEQY
>many|TRBV7-7|TRBJ1-6|NA
ASTPPALH
>NA|TRBV5-1|TRBJ2-2|TRBD1
ASSSELGQGMSTGELF
>many|TRBV11-2|TRBJ2-7|TRBD2
ASSRLAGPLYEQY
>many|TRBV10-2|TRBJ2-4|NA
ASSESGAGHTVQY
>NA|TRBV10-3|TRBJ1-3|NA
AISETEPSGNTIY
>many|TRBV5-6|TRBJ2-1|TRBD2
ASSLAGSYNEQF
>few|TRBV11-1|TRBJ1-1|NA
ASSPTRRTLEAF
>many|TRBV20-1|TRBJ2-3|NA
SARDGRPRTDTQY
>few|TRBV11-2|TRBJ2-7|NA
ASSSLRDPYEQY
>many|TRBV4-1|TRBJ2-7|TRBD2
ASSQRSSGSSSYEQY
>NA|TRBV4-2|TRBJ2-7|TRBD1
ASSQDGGDRAPLGQY
>many|TRBV6-1|TRBJ1-5|NA
ASSGTGRVNQPQH
>many|TRBV5-6|TRBJ2-3|NA
ASSLRPAEDTQY
>many|TRBV4-1|TRBJ2-1|TRBD1
ASSPLPGTGGWDEQF
>many|TRBV6-5|TRBJ2-7|NA
ASSRRQTGRNEQY
>NA|TRBV28|TRBJ1-1|TRBD1
ASWDRATEAF
>few|TRBV3-1|TRBJ2-5|TRBD2
ASSPGGYSRETQY
>many|TRBV7-9|TRBJ1-6|NA
ASSPDGYNSPLH
>many|TRBV27|TRBJ2-6|NA
ASRSTGFGGANVLT
>NA|TRBV20-1|TRBJ1-5|NA
SAVLRGKKPQH
>few|TRBV19|TRBJ2-3|NA
ASSIPGPRTDTQY
>many|TRBV20-1|TRBJ2-1|NA
SARAGRGVLYNEQF
>many|TRBV5-1|TRBJ2-1|TRBD2
ASSSPGLAKPTYNEQF
>few|TRBV3-1|TRBJ2-7|TRBD2
ASSPILASSYEQY
>many|TRBV6-6|TRBJ1-2|NA
ASSYSRARAGGYGYT
>many|TRBV12-3/TRBV12-4|TRBJ2-1|NA
ASSARRSMDNEQF
>NA|TRBV7-2|TRBJ1-1|NA
ASSLPWTDTEAF
>few|TRBV27|TRBJ2-7|TRBD1
ASTGDRVYEQY